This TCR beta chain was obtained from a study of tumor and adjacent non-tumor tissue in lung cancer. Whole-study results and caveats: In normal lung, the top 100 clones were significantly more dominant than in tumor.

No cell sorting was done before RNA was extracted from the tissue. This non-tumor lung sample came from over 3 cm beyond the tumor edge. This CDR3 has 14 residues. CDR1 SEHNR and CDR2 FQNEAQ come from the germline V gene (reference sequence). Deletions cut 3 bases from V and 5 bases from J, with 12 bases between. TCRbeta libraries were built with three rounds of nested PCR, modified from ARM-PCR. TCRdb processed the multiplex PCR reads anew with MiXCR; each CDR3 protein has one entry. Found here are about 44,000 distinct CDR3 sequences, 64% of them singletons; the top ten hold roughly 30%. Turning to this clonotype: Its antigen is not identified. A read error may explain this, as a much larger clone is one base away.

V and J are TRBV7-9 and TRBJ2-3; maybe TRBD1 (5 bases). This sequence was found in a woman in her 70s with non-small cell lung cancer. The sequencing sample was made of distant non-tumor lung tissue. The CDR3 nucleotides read TGTGCCAGCAGCTTTGTGACAGATGGAGATACGCAGTATTTT. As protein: CASSFVTDGDTQYF.